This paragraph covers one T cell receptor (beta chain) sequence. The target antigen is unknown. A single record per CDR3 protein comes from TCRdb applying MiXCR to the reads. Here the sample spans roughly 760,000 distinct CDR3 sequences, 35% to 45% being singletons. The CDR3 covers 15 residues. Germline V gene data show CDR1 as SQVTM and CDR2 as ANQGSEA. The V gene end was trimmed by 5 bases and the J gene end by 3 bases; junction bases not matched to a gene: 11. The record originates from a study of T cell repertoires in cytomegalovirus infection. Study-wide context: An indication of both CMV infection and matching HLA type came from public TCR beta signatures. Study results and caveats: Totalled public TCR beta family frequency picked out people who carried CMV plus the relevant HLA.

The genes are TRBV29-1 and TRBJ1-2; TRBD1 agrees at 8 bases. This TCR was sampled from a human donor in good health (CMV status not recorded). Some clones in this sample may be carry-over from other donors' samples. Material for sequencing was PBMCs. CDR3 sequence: CSVSDRGSSYYGYTF. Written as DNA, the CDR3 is TGCAGCGTTTCCGACAGGGGATCGTCCTACTATGGCTACACCTTC.